This T cell receptor (beta chain) is from a study of shared clonotypes between healthy human individuals. Study summary: Aged between 18 and 49, the donors were two women and three men. Notes on the study in general: The generation probabilities recorded for non-shared clonotypes fell below those of clonotypes shared by all four donors.

Sequencing was performed with immunoSEQ multiplex PCR; in TCRdb, only in-frame clones are kept and a portion is missing. The table includes 730,000 or so clones, approximately 75% detected once. The V gene's germline CDR1 is SGHAT and CDR2 FQDESV (reference sequence). The CDR3 has 14 residues. V was shortened by 5 bases and J by 0 bases, with 8 bases between the two germline ends. Points on this clone: Its antigen remains unidentified. A far larger clone is a single base away, which makes a read error likely.

The chain is built from TRBV11-1 and TRBJ2-1; D may be TRBD1 (6 bases). This clonotype was obtained from a woman under 40 in good health. The specimen sequenced was memory CD4+ T cells sorted from blood. Subset in this sample: CD45RA-negative fraction. This CDR3 is CASSRDNSYNEQFF. The CDR3 nucleotides are TGTGCCAGCAGCCGGGACAACTCCTACAATGAGCAGTTCTTC. Full variable domain (rest looked up from reference TRBV11-1 and TRBJ2-1): EAEVAQSPRYKITEKSQAVAFWCDPISGHATLYWYRQILGQGPELLVQFQDESVVDDSQLPKDRFSAERLKGVDSTLKIQPAELGDSAMYLCASSRDNSYNEQFFGPGTRLTVL.